The 21 T cell receptor beta chains given below trace back to one sample, sequenced in a study of beta chain features in type 1 diabetes. Isolated RNA was reverse transcribed in full, so expressed TCRB transcripts were sequenced. The data were produced by immunoSEQ multiplex PCR, yet TCRdb's version contains in-frame clones alone and is incomplete. The sample has approximately 470,000 clones, over 25% seen once. The source material was naive CD4+ T cells from blood. These receptors came from a man between 18 and 29 years old in good health.

This clone was observed a handful of times. The chain recombines TRBV15 with TRBJ2-1; D remains ambiguous. Trimming took off 3 bases at V and 8 bases at J, with 8 bases between the two ends. This CDR3 region has 12 residues. The V gene's germline CDR1 is LNHNV and CDR2 YYDKDF (reference sequence). CDR3 nucleotide sequence: TGTGCCACCAGCAGGTTGCTGGATGAGCAGTTCTTC. Its protein is CATSRLLDEQFF.

There are a few counts of this clone. The genes are TRBV30 and TRBJ1-2; a weak D match, TRBD1 (5 bases). Trimming removed 7 bases at V and 8 bases at J, with 14 bases between. Germline values: CDR1 GTSNPN, CDR2 SVGIG (reference sequence). The CDR3 contains 11 residues. CDR3: CAFGRGGGYTF. The DNA of the CDR3 is TGTGCCTTCGGACGGGGCGGGGGCTACACCTTC.

This clone was counted only a few times. In the same sample, other DNA sequences code for this CDR3. CDR3 amino acids: CAWSVGGSETQYF. DNA for the CDR3: TGTGCCTGGAGTGTAGGCGGGAGCGAGACCCAGTACTTC. J is TRBJ2-5 and V is TRBV30; 7 bases agree with TRBD2. There are 13 residues in the CDR3. Looked up from germline, CDR1 is GTSNPN and CDR2 is SVGIG (reference sequence). V trimming: 0 bases; J trimming: 5 bases; junction bases outside the gene matches: 3.

The CDR3 sequence is CASSPWTGGSSYNEQFF. The CDR3, as DNA: TGTGCCAGCTCACCTTGGACAGGGGGGAGCTCCTACAATGAGCAGTTCTTC. The chain links TRBV18 to TRBJ2-1; 10 nucleotides align to TRBD1. This CDR3 spans 17 amino acids. Trimming removed 3 bases from V and 0 bases from J; junction bases left unmatched: 5. Germline loops: CDR1 KGHSH, CDR2 LQKENI.

The table lists this clone with a few counts. DNA of the CDR3: TGCAGCGCTCAGGACAGTAGCAATCAGCCCCAGCATTTT. Amino acid sequence: CSAQDSSNQPQHF. The V call is TRBV29-1, the J call TRBJ1-5; maybe TRBD1 (6 bases). Germline V gene sequence: CDR1 SQVTM, CDR2 ANQGSEA. Trimming pared 7 bases from V and 0 bases from J, leaving 10 bases between. This CDR3 comprises 13 residues.

This rearrangement joins TRBV27 to TRBJ2-1; 12 bases agree with TRBD2. This CDR3 comprises 15 residues. V lost 5 bases, J lost 12 bases, and 11 bases stayed unmatched. Germline assignment: CDR1 MNHEY and CDR2 SMNVEV (reference sequence). For the CDR3, the DNA is TGTGCCAGCAGTCTAAGACTAGCGGGAGAGTCAGGGCAGTTCTTC. This gives the protein CASSLRLAGESGQFF.

The gene calls are TRBV7-2 and TRBJ1-2; 8 bases line up with TRBD1. From germline, CDR1 is SGHTA and CDR2 FQGNSA. Germline trimming cut 5 bases from V and 4 bases from J; bases unmatched to any gene: 3. This CDR3 region has 13 residues. As DNA, the CDR3 is TGTGCCAGCAGCCGGGACAGGATCTATGGCTACACCTTC. It translates to CASSRDRIYGYTF. The whole variable domain, remainder taken from reference TRBV7-2 and TRBJ1-2, is GAGVSQSPSNKVTEKGKDVELRCDPISGHTALYWYRQSLGQGLEFLIYFQGNSAPDKSGLPSDRFSAERTGGSVSTLTIQRTQQEDSAVYLCASSRDRIYGYTFGSGTRLTVV.

In this sample, this clone turned up a few times. The rearrangement joins TRBV2 to TRBJ2-5; TRBD1 might be the D (5 bases). V lost 4 bases and J lost 5, with 11 bases in between. The germline CDR1 and CDR2 sequences are SNHLY and FYNNEI. This CDR3 has 13 residues. The CDR3 region has the DNA TGTGCCAGCAGTGTTGGGGCAAGGGAGACCCAGTACTTC. It codes for CASSVGARETQYF. Using reference TRBV2 and TRBJ2-5 for the parts outside the CDR3, the full variable domain is EPEVTQTPSHQVTQMGQEVILRCVPISNHLYFYWYRQILGQKVEFLVSFYNNEISEKSEIFDDQFSVERPDGSNFTLKIRSTKLEDSAMYFCASSVGARETQYFGPGTRLLVL.

The V call is TRBV7-3, the J call TRBJ2-5; a possible D gene is TRBD2 (6 bases). This CDR3 has 15 residues. V dropped 2 bases and J dropped 4 bases, with 14 bases sitting between them. In germline, CDR1 is SGHTA, CDR2 FQGTGA. The CDR3 spells CASSLVSGLGETQYF. CDR3 DNA: TGTGCCAGCAGCTTAGTTAGCGGCCTGGGAGAGACCCAGTACTTC. The entire variable domain, with the rest obtained from reference TRBV7-3 and TRBJ2-5, is as follows: GAGVSQTPSNKVTEKGKYVELRCDPISGHTALYWYRQSLGQGPEFLIYFQGTGAADDSGLPNDRFFAVRPEGSVSTLKIQRTERGDSAVYLCASSLVSGLGETQYFGPGTRLLVL.

This clone was picked up a small number of times. V gene TRBV7-6 combines with J gene TRBJ2-7; 9 nucleotides match TRBD1. Germline-derived CDR1 and CDR2 are SGHVS and FNYEAQ. Trimming took 3 bases from V and 2 from J; bases not matched to a gene: 5. This CDR3 has 15 amino acids. CDR3 sequence: CASSLSGTGPYEQYF. The DNA of the CDR3 is TGTGCCAGCAGCTTGAGCGGGACAGGGCCCTACGAGCAGTACTTC.

This chain's CDR3 is CAWRAGQHTDTQYF. In DNA form, the CDR3 reads TGTGCCTGGAGGGCGGGACAACACACAGATACGCAGTATTTT. The V and J genes are TRBV30 and TRBJ2-3; the D call may be TRBD1 or TRBD2 (6 bases each). This CDR3 comprises 14 residues. Germline V gene sequence: CDR1 GTSNPN, CDR2 SVGIG (reference sequence). Trimming removed 3 bases at V and 2 bases at J, with 12 bases between.

V gene TRBV7-2 combines with J gene TRBJ2-3, with D perhaps TRBD1 or TRBD2 (5 bases each). Trimming cost V 6 bases and J 0 bases, with 13 bases left between them. Germline V gives CDR1 SGHTA, CDR2 FQGNSA. The CDR3 has 15 residues. CDR3 nucleotide sequence: TGTGCCAGCAGGTCTGGGGGATTAAGCACAGATACGCAGTATTTT. Translating it yields CASRSGGLSTDTQYF.

V and J are TRBV7-9 and TRBJ2-1, with 9 bases fitting TRBD2. V dropped 3 bases and J dropped 6; count of bases not matched to a gene: 3. Germline loops: CDR1 SEHNR, CDR2 FQNEAQ (reference sequence). CDR3 length equals 14 residues. The CDR3 sequence: CASSFAGGPNEQFF. The DNA for the CDR3 is TGTGCCAGCAGCTTTGCGGGAGGGCCCAATGAGCAGTTCTTC.

The sample holds one count of this clone. CDR3 nucleotide sequence: TGTGCCAGCAGCTCCGGCCCCCAGAGCTACGAGCAGTACTTC. Translating it yields CASSSGPQSYEQYF. The chain carries TRBV7-2 and TRBJ2-7; D is uncertain. The CDR3 spans 14 residues. The germline V gene has CDR1 SGHTA and CDR2 FQGNSA. V was clipped by 4 bases and J by 3 bases, with 13 bases between them.

This clone was picked up a small number of times. The chain recombines TRBV15 with TRBJ2-6; no clear D. Trimming took 0 bases from V and 0 from J, leaving 6 bases between them. In germline, CDR1 is LNHNV, CDR2 YYDKDF (reference sequence). This CDR3 is built from 16 residues. This CDR3 reads CATSRERFSGANVLTF. The DNA for the CDR3 is TGTGCCACCAGCAGAGAACGGTTCTCTGGGGCCAACGTCCTGACTTTC.

The sample holds one count of this clone. This chain joins TRBV25-1 and TRBJ1-1, with D maybe TRBD1 (6 bases). This CDR3 spans 15 amino acids. The germline V and J ends were trimmed by 5 bases and 1 base, with 14 bases remaining between them. From germline, CDR1 is MGHDK and CDR2 SYGVNS. This chain's CDR3 is CASSPNRGGNTEAFF. The DNA for the CDR3 is TGTGCCAGCAGTCCAAACCGAGGGGGGAACACTGAAGCTTTCTTT.

This chain connects TRBV10-2 to TRBJ2-7; possibly TRBD2 for D (5 bases). Germline values: CDR1 WSHSY, CDR2 SAAADI. CDR3 length: 13 amino acids. Trimming pared 2 bases from V and 2 bases from J, leaving 7 bases between. CDR3 sequence: CASSERGPYEQYF. In DNA, the CDR3 is TGCGCCAGCAGTGAGAGAGGGCCCTACGAGCAGTACTTC.

This clone appeared a few times. The V and J genes are TRBV5-1 and TRBJ2-1; D is tentatively TRBD1 or TRBD2 (6 bases each). The CDR3 consists of 15 residues. V was pared by 4 bases and J by 5 bases, with 16 bases between. The germline CDR1 and CDR2 sequences are SGHRS and YFSETQ. The CDR3, as DNA: TGCGCCAGCAGCCCGGGGGCGCCCCTAAACAATGAGCAGTTCTTC. It yields the protein CASSPGAPLNNEQFF.

The V and J genes are TRBV5-6 and TRBJ1-4; D possibly corresponds to TRBD1 (5 bases). Germline values: CDR1 SGHDT, CDR2 YYEEEE. Trimming left V 3 bases short and J 7 bases short, with 19 bases between. The CDR3 totals 16 residues. The chain's CDR3 is CASSSRIRVWGEKLFF. In nucleotides, the CDR3 is TGTGCCAGCAGCTCCCGGATCAGGGTCTGGGGTGAAAAACTGTTTTTT.

The genes are TRBV27 and TRBJ1-5, with TRBD1 matching 7 bases. After removal of 5 bases from V and 6 bases from J, the junction contained 7 bases not matched to a gene. The CDR3 is 14 amino acids. Germline loops: CDR1 MNHEY, CDR2 SMNVEV (reference sequence). The CDR3 here is CASSLRGQVQPQHF. DNA for the CDR3: TGTGCCAGCAGTCTAAGGGGGCAAGTTCAGCCCCAGCATTTT.

The V call is TRBV10-3, the J call TRBJ2-7, with D possibly TRBD2 on 6 matching bases. V was trimmed by 7 bases and J by 6 bases, leaving 16 bases between them. Germline V gene lookup returns CDR1 ENHRY and CDR2 SYGVKD. The CDR3 spans 13 residues. CDR3 protein: CAINPGTGGEQYF. The CDR3 DNA reads as TGTGCCATCAATCCCGGGACCGGGGGCGAGCAGTACTTC.